Presented here are 2 T cell receptor beta chains from one specimen sequenced in a study of CD8+ T cells in alopecia areata. Isolated RNA was reverse transcribed into cDNA used as the sequencing template. Data came from immunoSEQ multiplex PCR; TCRdb stores just in-frame clones and leaves some out. The sample consists of under 9,000 clones, 60% to 85% of them appearing once. For about 5 of the biomarker-study patients, the CD4+ cells were further sorted so as to obtain CD25+CD127- cells. The specimen was CD4+ Tregs sorted from blood. The receptors stem from a human donor with alopecia areata.

This clone has just a few counts. This chain joins TRBV11-2 and TRBJ1-4, with a weak D call TRBD1 (6 bases). V was cut by 3 bases and J by 1 base, with 18 bases left in between. The CDR3 covers 18 residues. Germline CDR1 reads SGHAT; CDR2 reads FQNNGV. The CDR3 is CASSLGHTRLLTNEKLFF. CDR3 nucleotide sequence: TGTGCCAGCAGCTTGGGACACACGCGGCTACTAACTAATGAAAAACTGTTTTTT.

The V gene is TRBV18, the J gene TRBJ2-7, with a possible D match to TRBD1 (5 bases). CDR1 KGHSH and CDR2 LQKENI come from the germline V gene. The CDR3 length is 14 residues. V was shortened by 6 bases and J by 0 bases, with 12 bases between the two germline ends. CDR3 bases: TGTGCCAGCTCTCCGGACACTGGCTCCTACGAGCAGTACTTC. Translation: CASSPDTGSYEQYF. Filled out from reference TRBV18 and TRBJ2-7, the complete variable domain reads NAGVMQNPRHLVRRRGQEARLRCSPMKGHSHVYWYRQLPEEGLKFMVYLQKENIIDESGMPKERFSAEFPKEGPSILRIQQVVRGDSAAYFCASSPDTGSYEQYFGPGTRLTVT.